The present entry profiles one T cell receptor beta chain with its context. V dropped 8 bases and J dropped 1; count of bases not matched to a gene: 7. CDR1 is SEHNR, CDR2 FQNEAQ, per germline (reference sequence). This CDR3 is 14 amino acids long. The data stem from a study of blood T cell repertoires in COVID-19. Study as a whole: Sites in the United States, Italy and Spain provided acute and convalescent COVID-19 samples. Nucleic acid was either cDNA or gDNA, and it came from T cells, B-cell-depleted T cells, or PBMCs.

Libraries were prepared by immunoSEQ multiplex PCR; TCRdb keeps only in-frame clonotypes and omits some of them. Here the sample spans roughly 140,000 clones, more than 80% being singletons. The sequence derives from a woman at least 80 years old with acute or convalescent COVID-19. Source material: peripheral blood. The chain joins TRBV7-9 to TRBJ1-1; 7 nucleotides match TRBD1. The CDR3: CASGRDRPNTEAFF. CDR3 DNA: TGTGCCAGCGGAAGGGACAGACCGAACACTGAAGCTTTCTTT. The whole variable domain, filled in from reference TRBV7-9 and TRBJ1-1, reads DTGVSQNPRHKITKRGQNVTFRCDPISEHNRLYWYRQTLGQGPEFLTYFQNEAQLEKSRLLSDRFSAERPKGSFSTLEIQRTEQGDSAMYLCASGRDRPNTEAFFGQGTRLTVV.